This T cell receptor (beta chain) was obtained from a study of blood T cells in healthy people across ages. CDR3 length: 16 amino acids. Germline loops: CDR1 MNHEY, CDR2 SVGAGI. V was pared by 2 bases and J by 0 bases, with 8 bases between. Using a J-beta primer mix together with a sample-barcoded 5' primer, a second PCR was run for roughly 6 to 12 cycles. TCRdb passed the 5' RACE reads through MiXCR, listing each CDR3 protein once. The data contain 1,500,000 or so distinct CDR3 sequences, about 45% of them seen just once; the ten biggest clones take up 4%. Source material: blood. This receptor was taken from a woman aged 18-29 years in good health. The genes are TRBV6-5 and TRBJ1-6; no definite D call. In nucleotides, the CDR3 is TGTGCCAGCAGTTACGGCCTGAGCTCCTATAATTCACCCCTCCACTTT. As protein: CASSYGLSSYNSPLHF.